This T cell receptor (beta chain) was obtained from a study of blood T cell repertoires in COVID-19. Study background: Donors in the United States, Italy and Spain gave samples during acute or convalescent COVID-19. PBMCs, B-cell-depleted T cells, or T cells were the source of the cDNA or gDNA that made up the material.

In this sample, this clone turned up once. Original handling: Estimation of nucleated cell counts relied on the amplification of reference gene primers. Measured with immunoSEQ multiplex PCR; TCRdb has only the in-frame clones, and not every one. V, J and clone size derive from that table, while D and trimming were established from the DNA sequence. The profile shows approximately 350,000 clones, around 92% of them singletons. V shed 3 bases, J shed 4 bases, and the junction held 10 bases outside the gene matches. The germline CDR1 and CDR2 sequences are MDHEN and SYDVKM. This CDR3 has 16 residues. The genes are TRBV28 and TRBJ2-3; TRBD2 matches at 7 bases. This clonotype was obtained from a man aged 40-49 years with acute or convalescent COVID-19. Material for sequencing was peripheral blood. CDR3 nucleotide sequence: TGTGCCAGCAGTTTTTGGAGGGCGGGGGAACCAGATACGCAGTATTTT. It is translated as CASSFWRAGEPDTQYF.